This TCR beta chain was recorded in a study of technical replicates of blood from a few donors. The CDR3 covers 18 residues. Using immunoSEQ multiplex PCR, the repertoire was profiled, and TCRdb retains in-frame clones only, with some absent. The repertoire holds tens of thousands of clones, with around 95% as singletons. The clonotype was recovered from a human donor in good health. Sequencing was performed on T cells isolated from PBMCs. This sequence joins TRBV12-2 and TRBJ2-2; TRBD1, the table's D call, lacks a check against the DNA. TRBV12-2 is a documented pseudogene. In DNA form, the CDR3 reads TGTGCAAGTCGCTTAGGTCCGTCAGGGACAGCGAACACCGGGGAGCTGTTTTTT. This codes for CASRLGPSGTANTGELFF.